The entry below describes one T cell receptor (beta chain). Other DNA sequences of this sample code for an identical CDR3. These data originate in a study of cytomegalovirus exposure and HLA in healthy donors. This CDR3 is built from 15 residues. The junction had 3 bases not matched to a gene; V was cut back by 0 bases and J by 7 bases. CDR1 SGDLS and CDR2 YYNGEE come from the germline V gene. Researchers ran the PCR with 60 Vbeta and 13 Jbeta primers. TCRdb's table, derived via immunoSEQ multiplex PCR, lists solely in-frame clones and lacks some. The sample includes about 100,000 clones, around 72% of them seen just once.

Sequencing was performed on PBMCs. The chain couples TRBV9 to TRBJ1-6, with 8 bases identical to TRBD1. This clonotype originated in a male donor in good health and CMV-seropositive. The DNA of the CDR3 is TGTGCCAGCAGCGTAGCTACAGGGGGGAATTCACCCCTCCACTTT. Translation: CASSVATGGNSPLHF.